The 17 T cell receptor beta chains in this list originate from one sample, sequenced in a study of post-analysis software for immune sequencing data. For these receptors, no antigen is known. cDNA libraries for TCR beta contained unique molecular identifiers. TCRdb analysed the PCR reads with MiXCR anew, one entry per CDR3 protein. The profile covers about 620,000 distinct CDR3 sequences, with 40% to 50% appearing a single time and around 1.7% taken by the ten largest. Broader study findings: With TRBV5-6, TRBV5-1 and TRBV20-1 included, about five TRBV segments were more frequent in patients than in controls.

Source material: blood. The receptors come from a girl aged 5 to 17 with multiple sclerosis.

J is TRBJ2-5 and V is TRBV7-9, with 8 bases identical to TRBD1. The germline V gene encodes CDR1 SEHNR and CDR2 FQNEAQ (reference sequence). V dropped 3 bases and J dropped 5; count of bases not matched to a gene: 14. CDR3 length: 17 amino acids. The CDR3 spells CASSLGRTGNRTETQYF. CDR3 sequence (DNA): TGTGCCAGCAGCTTGGGAAGGACAGGGAACAGGACGGAGACCCAGTACTTC.

The chain uses TRBV9 and TRBJ2-1, with 7 bases fitting TRBD2. Germline V gene lookup returns CDR1 SGDLS and CDR2 YYNGEE. This CDR3 contains 14 residues. J gave up 9 bases and V 0 bases, and 6 bases lay outside the gene matches. The CDR3 is CASSVATREGEQFF. CDR3 sequence (DNA): TGTGCCAGCAGCGTAGCTACGAGGGAGGGTGAGCAGTTCTTC.

A few counts support this clonotype. The chain combines TRBV7-9 with TRBJ2-1, with a possible D match to TRBD2 (6 bases). CDR3 length: 15 residues. Germline assignment: CDR1 SEHNR and CDR2 FQNEAQ (reference sequence). Between the trimmed V and J ends, which lost 1 base and 4 bases, there was a span of 11 bases. The CDR3 DNA follows: TGTGCCAGCAGCTTAGACGGGAGCGGGTACAATGAGCAGTTCTTC. As protein: CASSLDGSGYNEQFF.

This clonotype has only a few counts. The rearrangement links TRBV12-3 or TRBV12-4 to TRBJ1-2, with D possibly matching TRBD1 (5 bases). V lost 3 bases and J lost 7, with 18 bases in between. CDR3 length equals 15 residues. DNA of the CDR3: TGTGCCAGCAGTTTCACGGGACCTCCTGGTGGTGGCTACACCTTC. Protein: CASSFTGPPGGGYTF.

The chain employs TRBV5-1 and TRBJ1-4; TRBD1 might be the D (6 bases). Trimming removed 4 bases at V and 10 bases at J, with 17 bases between. CDR3 length equals 14 residues. The germline V gene encodes CDR1 SGHRS and CDR2 YFSETQ. The CDR3 sequence is CASSGDTAQRKLFF. CDR3 coding DNA: TGCGCCAGCAGCGGGGACACGGCTCAAAGAAAACTGTTTTTT.

J is TRBJ2-1 and V is TRBV5-1; D uncertain. V shed 0 bases and J shed 3 bases, with 7 bases lying between them. This CDR3 has 14 amino acids. The V gene's germline CDR1 is SGHRS and CDR2 YFSETQ. In nucleotides, the CDR3 is TGCGCCAGCAGCTTGGAGCAGTACTACAATGAGCAGTTCTTC. It encodes CASSLEQYYNEQFF.

V gene TRBV20-1 combines with J gene TRBJ2-3; the D gene is possibly TRBD1 (5 bases). The length of the CDR3 is 14 residues. Germline loops: CDR1 DFQATT, CDR2 SNEGSKA (reference sequence). Deletions cut 3 bases from V and 2 bases from J, with 12 bases between. Here the CDR3 DNA reads TGCAGTGCTAGTCAGGGCCAGCCCACAGATACGCAGTATTTT. Its translation: CSASQGQPTDTQYF.

The chain recombines TRBV5-1 with TRBJ2-3; either TRBD1 or TRBD2 may supply D (6 bases each). V lost 4 bases, J lost 0 bases, and 12 bases lay in between. This CDR3 region has 15 residues. CDR1 is SGHRS and CDR2 is YFSETQ in the germline V gene. CDR3: CASSPEGVSTDTQYF. CDR3 nucleotides: TGCGCCAGCAGCCCGGAGGGGGTTAGCACAGATACGCAGTATTTT. Full variable domain (remainder filled in from reference TRBV5-1 and TRBJ2-3): KAGVTQTPRYLIKTRGQQVTLSCSPISGHRSVSWYQQTPGQGLQFLFEYFSETQRNKGNFPGRFSGRQFSNSRSEMNVSTLELGDSALYLCASSPEGVSTDTQYFGPGTRLTVL.

The sample holds many counts of this clonotype. V usage is TRBV5-1 and J usage is TRBJ2-1; a possible D gene is TRBD2 (5 bases). The CDR3 runs to 13 residues. V was shortened by 3 bases and J by 7 bases, with 11 bases between the two germline ends. Germline values: CDR1 SGHRS, CDR2 YFSETQ. This chain's CDR3 is CASSSPAGNEQFF. CDR3 DNA: TGCGCCAGCAGCTCACCCGCGGGTAATGAGCAGTTCTTC.

This clonotype appeared a few times. V usage is TRBV7-9 and J usage is TRBJ2-7, with 9 bases that match TRBD2. Trimming removed 1 base from V and 3 bases from J; junction bases left unmatched: 4. The CDR3 has 15 residues. Germline CDR1 is SEHNR and CDR2 is FQNEAQ (reference sequence). The CDR3 DNA is TGTGCCAGCAGCTTAGGACTAGCGGACAACTACGAGCAGTACTTC. Protein product: CASSLGLADNYEQYF. The whole variable domain, filled in from reference TRBV7-9 and TRBJ2-7, reads DTGVSQNPRHKITKRGQNVTFRCDPISEHNRLYWYRQTLGQGPEFLTYFQNEAQLEKSRLLSDRFSAERPKGSFSTLEIQRTEQGDSAMYLCASSLGLADNYEQYFGPGTRLTVT.

The chain joins TRBV5-5 to TRBJ2-1; no definite D call. The V gene lost 0 bases and the J gene lost 3 bases, with 13 bases spanning the gap. The germline V gene has CDR1 SGHKS and CDR2 YYEKEE (reference sequence). The CDR3 runs to 16 residues. CDR3 DNA: TGTGCCAGCAGCTTGGAACCCTACTCGCTCTACAATGAGCAGTTCTTC. This gives the protein CASSLEPYSLYNEQFF. The variable domain in full, with the rest retrieved from reference TRBV5-5 and TRBJ2-1, is DAGVTQSPTHLIKTRGQQVTLRCSPISGHKSVSWYQQVLGQGPQFIFQYYEKEERGRGNFPDRFSARQFPNYSSELNVNALLLGDSALYLCASSLEPYSLYNEQFFGPGTRLTVL.

Only a few counts were recorded for this clonotype. The chain employs TRBV29-1 and TRBJ2-1; 8 nucleotides align to TRBD2. Germline lookup yields CDR1 SQVTM and CDR2 ANQGSEA. The V and J ends lost 8 bases and 6 bases, in that order; junction bases with no gene match: 9. This CDR3 has 13 residues. Here the CDR3 reads CSYPGLVPNEQFF. The CDR3, as DNA: TGCAGCTATCCGGGACTAGTCCCCAATGAGCAGTTCTTC.

The chain couples TRBV7-6 to TRBJ1-4; 10 nucleotides match TRBD1. This CDR3 is built from 20 residues. CDR1 is SGHVS and CDR2 is FNYEAQ in the germline V gene. J gave up 5 bases and V 1 base, and 16 bases lay outside the gene matches. CDR3 DNA: TGTGCCAGCAGCTTAGGGTTCGGGACAGGGGCCAACCCCTCGAATGAAAAACTGTTTTTT. It translates to CASSLGFGTGANPSNEKLFF. Filled out from reference TRBV7-6 and TRBJ1-4, the complete variable domain reads GAGVSQSPRYKVTKRGQDVALRCDPISGHVSLYWYRQALGQGPEFLTYFNYEAQQDKSGLPNDRFSAERPEGSISTLTIQRTEQRDSAMYRCASSLGFGTGANPSNEKLFFGSGTQLSVL.

The chain is built from TRBV7-8 and TRBJ2-7, with TRBD2 matching 13 bases. This CDR3 is built from 16 residues. Germline assignment: CDR1 SGHVS and CDR2 FQNEAQ. The J segment lost 3 bases and the V segment lost 5 bases, leaving 7 bases of the junction unmatched. DNA of the CDR3: TGTGCCAGCAGCCGCCGACTAGCGGGAGGCGGCTACGAGCAGTACTTC. It translates to CASSRRLAGGGYEQYF.

The CDR3 bases are TGTGCCAGCAGCCTGGGAGGCTGGACATTCAATGAGCAGTTCTTC. Its protein is CASSLGGWTFNEQFF. This chain links TRBV5-4 with TRBJ2-1; a weak D match, TRBD2 (6 bases). Trimming took off 4 bases at V and 6 bases at J, with 17 bases between the two ends. Germline V gene sequence: CDR1 SGHNT, CDR2 YYREEE (reference sequence). The CDR3 has 15 residues. The whole variable domain, remainder taken from reference TRBV5-4 and TRBJ2-1, is ETGVTQSPTHLIKTRGQQVTLRCSSQSGHNTVSWYQQALGQGPQFIFQYYREEENGRGNFPPRFSGLQFPNYSSELNVNALELDDSALYLCASSLGGWTFNEQFFGPGTRLTVL.

This clonotype turned up a few times. The chain joins TRBV11-1 to TRBJ2-3; D is ambiguous. V was shortened by 6 bases and J by 2 bases, with 15 bases between the two germline ends. This CDR3 has 15 amino acids. Germline values: CDR1 SGHAT, CDR2 FQDESV (reference sequence). The CDR3 region has the DNA TGTGCCAGCAGTTTTAGAGGCGCAGACACAGATACGCAGTATTTT. The encoded protein is CASSFRGADTDTQYF.

The CDR3 is CASSESTGGTEAFF. The CDR3 DNA sequence: TGCGCCAGCAGTGAGTCGACAGGGGGGACTGAAGCTTTCTTT. The V and J genes are TRBV10-1 and TRBJ1-1; TRBD1 aligns across 9 bases. J lost 5 bases, V lost 0 bases, and 1 base had no gene match. This CDR3 contains 14 residues. From germline, CDR1 is WNHNN and CDR2 SYGVQD (reference sequence).